These 26 T cell receptor beta chains share one sample of origin, sequenced in a study of OX40 agonist ivuxolimab in advanced cancers. Data came from immunoSEQ multiplex PCR; TCRdb stores just in-frame clones and leaves some out. In the table there are roughly 15,000 clones, more than 75% of which are singletons. The sample consisted of CD4+ or CD8+ T cells sorted from blood, taken in a trial of the OX40 agonist ivuxolimab. Source of these receptors: an adult with an advanced solid tumor such as melanoma, head and neck, liver or kidney cancer.

The V and J genes are TRBV6-4 and TRBJ2-3, with TRBD2 identical over 8 bases. The J segment lost 1 base and the V segment lost 0 bases, leaving 3 bases of the junction unmatched. The CDR3 is 16 amino acids. CDR1 is MRHNA and CDR2 is SNTAGT in the germline V gene. The CDR3 coding sequence is TGTGCCAGCAGTGACTCGACGGGGGGGGGCACAGATACGCAGTATTTT. Residues: CASSDSTGGGTDTQYF.

V and J are TRBV2 and TRBJ1-2, with unresolved D. CDR3 length: 11 residues. The V gene's germline CDR1 is SNHLY and CDR2 FYNNEI. Deletions cut 1 base from V and 7 bases from J, with 4 bases between. CDR3 in amino acids: CASSEGPGYTF. CDR3 in DNA: TGTGCCAGCAGTGAAGGACCTGGCTACACCTTC.

V gene TRBV30 combines with J gene TRBJ1-3; D gene unclear. CDR1 GTSNPN and CDR2 SVGIG come from the germline V gene (reference sequence). The CDR3 has 15 amino acids. V lost 0 bases to trimming and J lost 2 bases, with 11 bases between them. This CDR3 is CAWSVGQRAGNTIYF. DNA for the CDR3: TGTGCCTGGAGTGTAGGGCAGCGGGCTGGAAACACCATATATTTT.

The chain is built from TRBV27 and TRBJ1-5; D possibly corresponds to TRBD1 (5 bases). The length of the CDR3 is 15 residues. Germline V gene lookup returns CDR1 MNHEY and CDR2 SMNVEV (reference sequence). V was cut by 4 bases and J by 6 bases, with 16 bases left in between. CDR3 DNA: TGTGCCAGCAGTTCTTTAGGACAAAGTCGTCAGCCCCAGCATTTT. Translation: CASSSLGQSRQPQHF.

The chain combines TRBV6-5 with TRBJ2-7; D is perhaps TRBD2 (6 bases). There are 14 residues in the CDR3. CDR1 is MNHEY and CDR2 is SVGAGI in the germline V gene. Trimming took off 2 bases at V and 2 bases at J, with 10 bases between the two ends. CDR3 protein: CASSYSPGAYEQYF. For the CDR3, the DNA is TGTGCCAGCAGTTACAGTCCGGGGGCCTACGAGCAGTACTTC.

This chain joins TRBV2 and TRBJ2-3; no clear D gene. CDR3 length: 15 amino acids. V lost 7 bases, J lost 2 bases, and 16 bases lay in between. Per the germline V gene, CDR1 is SNHLY and CDR2 is FYNNEI. The CDR3 region has the DNA TGTGCCAGCACCCCGTCCGGCAGCTCCACAGATACGCAGTATTTT. It encodes CASTPSGSSTDTQYF.

V usage is TRBV7-9 and J usage is TRBJ1-5; 11 bases map to TRBD1. The CDR3 is 15 amino acids. After removal of 5 bases from V and 7 bases from J, the junction contained 7 bases not matched to a gene. In germline, CDR1 is SEHNR, CDR2 FQNEAQ (reference sequence). CDR3 loop: CASSQGTGGGQPQHF. The CDR3, as DNA: TGTGCCAGCAGCCAAGGGACAGGGGGAGGCCAGCCCCAGCATTTT.

The J gene is TRBJ1-2, the V gene TRBV18; D is possibly TRBD1 (5 bases). The CDR3 is 12 residues long. Germline loops: CDR1 KGHSH, CDR2 LQKENI. Trimming stripped 8 bases from V and 13 bases from J, with 20 bases between. The CDR3 DNA follows: TGTGCCAGCGCCCTCAGCCTAGGGGACTGCACCTTC. Encoded protein: CASALSLGDCTF.

This clone was seen only once. This sequence joins TRBV4-1 and TRBJ2-7; the D call may be TRBD1 or TRBD2 (5 bases each). Per the germline V gene, CDR1 is MGHRA and CDR2 is YSYEKL. The CDR3 has 15 amino acids. V lost 1 base, J lost 2 bases, and 12 bases lay in between. CDR3 bases: TGCGCCAGCAGCCAAGGGGGCCTAGCAGCCTACGAGCAGTACTTC. Translated, it gives CASSQGGLAAYEQYF.

The sample holds a few counts of this clone. The chain uses TRBV4-3 and TRBJ1-1; no clear D. The CDR3 covers 14 residues. Trimming stripped 2 bases from V and 0 bases from J, with 7 bases between. Germline V gives CDR1 LGHNA, CDR2 YSLEER. Here the CDR3 DNA reads TGCGCCAGCAGCCAAACCGGGATGAACACTGAAGCTTTCTTT. Encoded protein: CASSQTGMNTEAFF.

J is TRBJ2-1 and V is TRBV25-1; D is unresolved. The germline CDR1 and CDR2 sequences are MGHDK and SYGVNS. This CDR3 contains 13 residues. Trimming shortened V by 6 bases and J by 7 bases, and 13 bases separated the two germline ends. The CDR3 sequence is CASSPLLQNEQFF. The CDR3 coding sequence is TGTGCCAGCAGCCCCCTCCTACAAAATGAGCAGTTCTTC.

The chain joins TRBV27 to TRBJ2-2; 11 nucleotides line up with TRBD2. Germline values: CDR1 MNHEY, CDR2 SMNVEV (reference sequence). The CDR3 sequence is 18 residues long. Trimming at V came to 5 bases and at J to 2 bases, leaving 10 bases not matched to a gene. The CDR3 DNA sequence: TGTGCCAGCAGTCTACTATATAGCGGGAGGGCCAACACCGGGGAGCTGTTTTTT. Amino acid sequence: CASSLLYSGRANTGELFF.

By sample fraction, this clone is medium-sized. The J gene is TRBJ1-4, the V gene TRBV6-5; the match to TRBD1 covers 7 bases. CDR1 MNHEY and CDR2 SVGAGI come from the germline V gene. V was clipped by 4 bases and J by 4 bases; unmatched bases: 6. This CDR3 region has 15 residues. In DNA, the CDR3 is TGTGCCAGCAGTTCATGGACAGGCCTTAATGAAAAACTGTTTTTT. This codes for CASSSWTGLNEKLFF.

The chain has TRBV28 and TRBJ1-5; D may be TRBD1 (5 bases). Germline-derived CDR1 and CDR2 are MDHEN and SYDVKM. The V end lost 7 bases, the J end lost 0 bases, and 13 bases lay between the germline ends. This CDR3 comprises 15 residues. CDR3 region: CASTLGDLSNQPQHF. The CDR3 nucleotides are TGTGCCAGCACCTTGGGGGATCTTAGCAATCAGCCCCAGCATTTT. Supplemented by reference TRBV28 and TRBJ1-5, the full variable domain reads DVKVTQSSRYLVKRTGEKVFLECVQDMDHENMFWYRQDPGLGLRLIYFSYDVKMKEKGDIPEGYSVSREKKERFSLILESASTNQTSMYLCASTLGDLSNQPQHFGDGTRLSIL.

V usage is TRBV11-2 and J usage is TRBJ1-1, with D unclear. The CDR3 contains 15 residues. Germline assignment: CDR1 SGHAT and CDR2 FQNNGV. The V end was cut by 1 base, the J end by 0 bases, with 9 bases between. CDR3 sequence: CASSLGLGLNTEAFF. The DNA of the CDR3 is TGTGCCAGCAGCTTAGGGTTGGGTTTGAACACTGAAGCTTTCTTT.

This clone was detected only a few times. This chain links TRBV27 with TRBJ2-4; D tentatively fits TRBD1 or TRBD2 (5 bases each). The CDR3 covers 12 residues. Germline assignment: CDR1 MNHEY and CDR2 SMNVEV (reference sequence). Trimming removed 5 bases from V and 13 bases from J, with 15 bases in between. DNA of the CDR3: TGTGCCAGCAGTCCGGATCCGGGACGCCAGTACTTC. This encodes CASSPDPGRQYF.

The V and J genes are TRBV7-6 and TRBJ2-1; 7 positions agree with TRBD2. The V segment lost 1 base and the J segment 8 bases; nucleotides outside the gene matches: 8. Germline loops: CDR1 SGHVS, CDR2 FNYEAQ. The CDR3 length is 15 residues. The CDR3 region is CASSLVSGGKDEQFF. CDR3 in DNA: TGTGCCAGCAGCTTAGTCTCGGGAGGTAAGGATGAGCAGTTCTTC.

This clone was picked up one time. The chain recombines TRBV7-6 with TRBJ2-7; D could derive from TRBD1 or TRBD2 (5 bases each). CDR3 length: 14 residues. The V end was cut by 5 bases, the J end by 3 bases, with 14 bases between. Germline V CDR1 and CDR2: SGHVS, FNYEAQ. The DNA for the CDR3 is TGTGCCAGCAGCCCCGCCGGGGCGTTCTACGAGCAGTACTTC. This sequence encodes CASSPAGAFYEQYF. The full variable domain, completed using reference TRBV7-6 and TRBJ2-7, is GAGVSQSPRYKVTKRGQDVALRCDPISGHVSLYWYRQALGQGPEFLTYFNYEAQQDKSGLPNDRFSAERPEGSISTLTIQRTEQRDSAMYRCASSPAGAFYEQYFGPGTRLTVT.

The V gene is TRBV5-1, the J gene TRBJ2-1; tentatively, D is TRBD2 (6 bases). V dropped 0 bases and J dropped 7 bases, with 11 bases sitting between them. CDR1 SGHRS and CDR2 YFSETQ come from the germline V gene. The CDR3 sequence is 14 residues long. CDR3 nucleotides: TGCGCCAGCAGCTTGGGGATCGGGAGAAATGAGCAGTTCTTC. It translates to CASSLGIGRNEQFF.

This clone turned up a few times. V is TRBV27 and J is TRBJ2-7, with TRBD1 matching 7 bases. V lost 3 bases and J lost 6; bases outside the gene matches: 11. The V gene's germline CDR1 is MNHEY and CDR2 SMNVEV (reference sequence). This CDR3 is built from 15 residues. The CDR3, as DNA: TGTGCCAGCAGTTTGTCTCGATCGGACAGGTCCGAGCAGTACTTC. Protein product: CASSLSRSDRSEQYF.

The chain is built from TRBV6-5 and TRBJ2-7; D call uncertain. Germline CDR1 MNHEY, CDR2 SVGAGI. The germline V and J ends were trimmed by 4 bases and 0 bases, with 1 base remaining between them. CDR3 size: 11 residues. CDR3 residues: CASSFSYEQYF. The CDR3 nucleotides are TGTGCCAGCAGTTTCTCCTACGAGCAGTACTTC.

The chain is built from TRBV7-3 and TRBJ2-1; tentatively, D is TRBD2 (7 bases). CDR1 is SGHTA and CDR2 is FQGTGA in the germline V gene. The CDR3 has 12 residues. The germline V and J ends were trimmed by 3 bases and 8 bases, with 8 bases remaining between them. The CDR3, as DNA: TGTGCCAGCAGCTTGGGGGGGCATGAGCAGTTCTTC. This sequence encodes CASSLGGHEQFF.

J is TRBJ1-2 and V is TRBV4-3; maybe TRBD1 (5 bases). The V end lost 0 bases, the J end lost 5 bases, and 13 bases lay between the germline ends. The CDR3 extends over 15 amino acids. In germline, CDR1 is LGHNA, CDR2 YSLEER. The DNA for the CDR3 is TGCGCCAGCAGCCAAGAAGTACAGGTTACTTATGGCTACACCTTC. This encodes CASSQEVQVTYGYTF.

CDR3 bases: TGTGCCAGCAGTGAAGGGACTAGCGGGGCAGAGACCCAGTACTTC. Translation gives CASSEGTSGAETQYF. J is TRBJ2-5 and V is TRBV6-1, with TRBD2 identical over 12 bases. With 1 base clipped from V and 4 bases from J, the junction kept 1 base outside the gene matches. The CDR3 is 15 amino acids. The germline gives CDR1 MNHNS, CDR2 SASEGT.

This clone has just one count. The rearrangement joins TRBV7-9 to TRBJ2-7; the D is unclear. Trimming removed 5 bases from V and 6 bases from J, with 8 bases in between. Germline CDR1 SEHNR, CDR2 FQNEAQ (reference sequence). The CDR3 length is 11 residues. CDR3 region: CASSVTGEQYF. The CDR3 region has the DNA TGTGCCAGCAGCGTGACGGGCGAGCAGTACTTC.

This clone was counted between two and nine times. The chain combines TRBV10-3 with TRBJ1-6; D is uncertain. The CDR3 loop spans 14 amino acids. From germline, CDR1 is ENHRY and CDR2 SYGVKD. Trimming removed 10 bases from V and 1 base from J, with 11 bases in between. As DNA, the CDR3 is TGTGCCAGCCTGGAGGAGTCCTATAATTCACCCCTCCACTTT. Encoded protein: CASLEESYNSPLHF.